The T cell receptor beta chain described here comes from a study of blood T cell repertoires in COVID-19. On the study more broadly: COVID-19 samples from acute and convalescent phases originated in the United States, Italy and Spain. Sources were T cells, B-cell-depleted T cells, or PBMCs; the material itself was cDNA or gDNA.

The CDR3 runs to 14 residues. Germline V lookup: CDR1 SEHNR, CDR2 FQNEAQ (reference sequence). V was shortened by 5 bases and J by 8 bases, with 16 bases between the two germline ends. Authors' data handling: Amplified reference gene primers provided the basis for estimating nucleated cell counts. Produced via immunoSEQ multiplex PCR; TCRdb's table is partial and in-frame only. The DNA was the basis for D and trimming; V, J and clone size are from that table. The sample has about 69,000 clones, approximately 84% seen once; the top ten hold 16%. Enrollment of patients from Seattle took place during active infection, with longitudinal follow-up.

This TCR derives from a man aged 40-49 years with COVID-19, enrolled during active disease. The chain has TRBV7-9 and TRBJ2-1; D is perhaps TRBD1 (5 bases). Sequencing was carried out using peripheral blood. The chain's CDR3 is CASSLTQGSHEQFF. CDR3 nucleotides: TGTGCCAGCAGCCTGACCCAGGGTTCCCATGAGCAGTTCTTC.